This T cell receptor beta chain was sequenced for a study of a mutant IDH1 vaccine in newly diagnosed glioma. Worth noting for this clone: What it recognizes is unknown.

CDR3 size: 17 residues. Trimming took off 2 bases at V and 0 bases at J, with 16 bases between the two ends. TCRdb keeps only in-frame clones here, not all; method: immunoSEQ multiplex PCR. This sample has roughly 40,000 clones, with just over 90% found just once. Time point reported: week 5, during vaccination. Vaccine doses each comprised 300 ug of mutant IDH1 20-mer peptide, with topical imiquimod. Donors' newly diagnosed IDH1-mutant WHO grade 3 or 4 astrocytomas lacked nuclear ATRX. This clonotype was obtained from a man between 45 and 60 years old with glioma. The starting material was PBMCs, obtained from a glioma patient whose treatment included an IDH1 peptide vaccine. V is TRBV23-1 and J is TRBJ1-2; the D is unclear. TRBV23-1 is treated as an ORF (open reading frame) with a function not yet certain. CDR3 nucleotides: TGCGCCAGCAGTCAACCTATCTTACATGTTCCTAACTATGGCTACACCTTC. Its translation is CASSQPILHVPNYGYTF.